This T cell receptor (beta chain) was sequenced for a study of OX40 agonist ivuxolimab in advanced cancers. A word on this clone: What it binds is not known.

The CDR3 is 13 amino acids. Between the trimmed V and J ends, which lost 6 bases and 4 bases, there was a span of 10 bases. Germline CDR1 and CDR2: MNHEY and SVGAGI. Sequencing used immunoSEQ multiplex PCR; TCRdb keeps in-frame clones, though not all of them. Of about 34,000 clones in the sample, around 83% were seen once. Study outcomes and limitations: Normalized expansion of T-cell clones was also low for some nonresponders.

The source is an adult with an advanced solid tumor such as melanoma, head and neck, liver or kidney cancer. The sequencing here drew on CD4+ or CD8+ T cells sorted from blood, taken in a trial of the OX40 agonist ivuxolimab. V usage is TRBV6-5 and J usage is TRBJ2-1; the D is unclear. Written as DNA, the CDR3 is TGTGCCAGCAGACCCTCGATATACAATGAGCAGTTCTTC. Protein product: CASRPSIYNEQFF.